This paragraph reports one TCR beta chain. Other DNA sequences within the sample encode an identical CDR3. These data come from a study of blood T cell repertoires in COVID-19. Overall study: Acute and convalescent COVID-19 samples came from the United States, Italy and Spain. T cells, B-cell-depleted T cells, or PBMCs provided the cDNA or gDNA that served as material.

The CDR3 covers 13 residues. The germline V gene encodes CDR1 KGHSH and CDR2 LQKENI. J was trimmed by 3 bases and V by 6 bases; bases with no gene match: 3. Authors' data handling: Reference gene primer amplification in the assay estimated nucleated cell counts. Sequenced by immunoSEQ multiplex PCR; TCRdb stores in-frame clones only, minus some. The V and J calls and the clone size are those of that table, but D and trimming were determined from the DNA. The sample shows approximately 240,000 clones, approximately 80% of them seen only once. The source is an elderly woman with active or convalescent COVID-19. V and J are TRBV18 and TRBJ2-7; 9 nucleotides align to TRBD1. Sequencing was carried out using peripheral blood. CDR3 residues: CASSTGGGYEQYF. The CDR3 DNA reads as TGTGCCAGCTCGACAGGGGGGGGCTACGAGCAGTACTTC.